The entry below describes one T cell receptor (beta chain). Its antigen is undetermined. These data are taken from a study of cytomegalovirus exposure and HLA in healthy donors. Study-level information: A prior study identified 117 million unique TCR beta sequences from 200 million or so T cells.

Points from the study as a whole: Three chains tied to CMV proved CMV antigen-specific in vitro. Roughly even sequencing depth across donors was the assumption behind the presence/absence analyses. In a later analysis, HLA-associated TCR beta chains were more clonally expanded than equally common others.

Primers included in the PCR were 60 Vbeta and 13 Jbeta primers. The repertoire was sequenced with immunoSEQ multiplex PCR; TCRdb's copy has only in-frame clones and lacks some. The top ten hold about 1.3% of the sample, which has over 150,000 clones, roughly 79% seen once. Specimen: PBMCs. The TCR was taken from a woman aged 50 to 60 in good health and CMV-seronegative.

The CDR3 sequence: CASSSKETQYF. The CDR3 DNA reads as TGTGCCAGCTCATCAAAAGAGACCCAGTACTTC. This chain connects TRBV18 to TRBJ2-5, with unresolved D. Trimming stripped 5 bases from V and 3 bases from J, with 4 bases between. Per germline, CDR1 KGHSH and CDR2 LQKENI. This CDR3 has 11 amino acids.